Listed below are T cell receptor beta chains from one sample, sequenced in a study of control samples from healthy donors and cancer patients. Produced via immunoSEQ multiplex PCR; TCRdb's table is partial and in-frame only. The data hold about 58,000 clones, with around 89% observed a single time. Input material: PBMCs. These TCRs come from a man aged 55 to 69 with colorectal cancer. Each CDR3 is given with its conserved first and last residue. D genes are given only for firm matches. Only some rows state a clone size, as once, few, many or a class for expanded clones.

v_call,cdr3_length,d_call,clone_size,j_call,cdr3_aa,cdr3_nt
TRBV28,14,TRBD1,NA,TRBJ2-7,CASSLDRWLYEQYF,TGTGCCAGCAGTTTGGACAGGTGGCTTTACGAGCAGTACTTC
TRBV7-9,15,TRBD1,NA,TRBJ2-7,CASSPLNRGPYEQYF,TGTGCCAGCAGCCCCCTTAACAGGGGCCCTTACGAGCAGTACTTC
TRBV6-5,13,NA,NA,TRBJ2-5,CASSPGWGETQYF,TGTGCCAGCAGTCCCGGGTGGGGAGAGACCCAGTACTTC
TRBV7-8,13,NA,NA,TRBJ2-7,CASSLSITYEQYF,TGTGCCAGCAGCTTAAGTATCACCTACGAGCAGTACTTC
TRBV6-5,14,NA,NA,TRBJ2-7,CASNRDTNSYEQYF,TGTGCCAGCAATAGGGACACCAACTCCTACGAGCAGTACTTC
TRBV19,16,NA,few,TRBJ1-6,CASSTLDSSYNSPLHF,TGTGCCAGTAGTACGTTGGACAGCTCCTATAATTCACCCCTCCACTTT
TRBV7-2,15,TRBD2,NA,TRBJ2-3,CASSQLTSGGDTQYF,TGTGCCAGCAGCCAACTCACTAGCGGGGGGGATACGCAGTATTTT
TRBV7-9,14,NA,NA,TRBJ1-4,CASSLYGVGEKLFF,TGTGCCAGCAGCTTATATGGGGTTGGTGAAAAACTGTTTTTT
TRBV5-6,17,NA,once,TRBJ2-7,CASSLARYARTGYEQYF,TGTGCCAGCAGCTTGGCCCGATATGCGCGGACGGGCTACGAGCAGTACTTC
TRBV27,16,TRBD2,NA,TRBJ2-7,CASSFLAGDLAYEQYF,TGTGCCAGCAGTTTCCTAGCGGGGGACCTCGCCTACGAGCAGTACTTC
TRBV11-2,16,TRBD1,NA,TRBJ1-2,CASSSYSRDSFYGYTF,TGTGCCAGCAGCTCATACTCCCGGGACAGCTTTTATGGCTACACCTTC
TRBV4-1,14,NA,once,TRBJ1-4,CASSQSGTNEKLFF,TGCGCCAGCAGCCAATCCGGAACTAATGAAAAACTGTTTTTT
TRBV19,15,TRBD1,NA,TRBJ2-1,CASRPRGSSYNEQFF,TGTGCCAGTAGACCCAGGGGGAGCTCCTACAATGAGCAGTTCTTC
TRBV24-1,13,TRBD1,NA,TRBJ1-2,CATSDRGFYGYTF,TGTGCCACCTCGGACAGGGGATTCTATGGCTACACCTTC
TRBV6-1,14,NA,once,TRBJ1-4,CASSEGPVGEKLFF,TGTGCCAGCAGTGAAGGGCCGGTCGGGGAAAAACTGTTTTTT
TRBV12-5,14,NA,NA,TRBJ1-2,CASGWGGANYGYTF,TGTGCTAGTGGGTGGGGGGGGGCCAACTATGGCTACACCTTC
TRBV7-2,16,NA,NA,TRBJ1-3,CASSLATGFSGNTIYF,TGTGCCAGCAGCTTAGCTACGGGGTTCTCTGGAAACACCATATATTTT
TRBV4-1,15,TRBD1,NA,TRBJ1-5,CASSRGDRSNQPQHF,TGCGCCAGCAGCCGAGGGGACAGAAGCAATCAGCCCCAGCATTTT
TRBV6-5,15,NA,NA,TRBJ1-5,CASSVTAGFDQPQHF,TGTGCCAGCAGCGTAACTGCAGGGTTTGATCAGCCCCAGCATTTT
TRBV19,16,TRBD2,once,TRBJ2-5,CASSIFGTSGQETQYF,TGTGCCAGTAGTATTTTCGGGACTAGCGGACAAGAGACCCAGTACTTC
TRBV5-6,14,NA,NA,TRBJ2-5,CASSSGTGQETQYF,TGTGCCAGCAGCTCGGGGACGGGCCAAGAGACCCAGTACTTC
TRBV19,13,NA,NA,TRBJ2-3,CASSLAVPDTQYF,TGTGCCAGTAGTTTGGCAGTACCAGATACGCAGTATTTT
TRBV7-6,16,NA,NA,TRBJ2-7,CASSPLTGTGSYEQYF,TGTGCCAGCAGCCCCCTAACAGGGACGGGGTCCTACGAGCAGTACTTC
TRBV11-2,14,TRBD1,NA,TRBJ1-4,CASSLNRGNEKLFF,TGTGCCAGCAGCTTAAACAGGGGTAATGAAAAACTGTTTTTT
TRBV19,15,TRBD1,NA,TRBJ2-7,CASSLRQGGSYEQYF,TGTGCCAGTAGCCTAAGACAGGGTGGGTCCTACGAGCAGTACTTC
TRBV6-5,15,TRBD2,NA,TRBJ2-7,CASRVLAGGDYEQYF,TGTGCCAGCAGGGTTCTAGCGGGGGGGGACTACGAGCAGTACTTC
TRBV3-1/TRBV3-2,15,NA,NA,TRBJ1-1,CASSQDWILNTEAFF,TGTGCCAGCAGCCAAGATTGGATCCTGAACACTGAAGCTTTCTTT
TRBV12-5,16,NA,NA,TRBJ2-7,CASGLKRQVPYYEQYF,TGTGCTAGTGGTTTGAAACGACAGGTTCCTTACTACGAGCAGTACTTC
TRBV6-5,15,NA,NA,TRBJ2-3,CASSFLPGGADTQYF,TGTGCCAGCAGCTTTCTGCCTGGGGGCGCAGATACGCAGTATTTT
TRBV30,13,NA,NA,TRBJ2-2,CAWSATGGGELFF,TGTGCCTGGAGTGCCACCGGGGGCGGGGAGCTGTTTTTT
TRBV6-5,12,NA,NA,TRBJ1-5,CASSSPNQPQHF,TGTGCCAGCAGTTCCCCCAATCAGCCCCAGCATTTT
TRBV7-9,12,NA,NA,TRBJ2-5,CASSPSQETQYF,TGTGCCAGCAGCCCCTCCCAAGAGACCCAGTACTTC
TRBV30,19,NA,NA,TRBJ1-6,CAWSVQKPGGGTYNSPLHF,TGTGCCTGGAGTGTACAAAAACCCGGGGGGGGGACTTATAATTCACCCCTCCACTTT
TRBV5-5,15,TRBD1,NA,TRBJ2-1,CASSLAAGGYNEQFF,TGTGCCAGCAGCTTGGCGGCAGGGGGATACAATGAGCAGTTCTTC
TRBV7-2,13,TRBD1,once,TRBJ2-7,CASSYGTVYEQYF,TGTGCCAGCAGCTACGGGACAGTCTACGAGCAGTACTTC
TRBV11-2,15,TRBD2,NA,TRBJ2-2,CASSVSGENTGELFF,TGTGCCAGCAGCGTTAGCGGGGAGAACACCGGGGAGCTGTTTTTT
TRBV7-9,15,NA,once,TRBJ2-2,CASSSRGGATGELFF,TGTGCCAGCAGCTCGAGAGGGGGGGCAACCGGGGAGCTGTTTTTT